This paragraph reports one T cell receptor (beta chain). No cognate antigen has been identified for it. No clone much larger than this one lies a single base away; base qualities are absent. This entry comes from a study of cytomegalovirus exposure and HLA in healthy donors (TCRdb year 2017). Broadly, across the study: According to an earlier analysis of a few hundred of the donors, about 179 million T cells yielded 117 million unique TCR beta sequences and around 300 Gb of sequence data. In addition to the first cohort of approximately 670 subjects, a separate validation cohort of approximately 110 different subjects was used. The number of donors typed differed by locus, with about 620-630 for A, B, C, DRB1 and DQB1, roughly 520 for DQA1, approximately 580 for DPA1, and some 440 for DPB1. A later genetic analysis took genome-wide SNP genotypes for about three fifths of the 666 donors and used that subset as a discovery cohort. Donor age, sex, ethnicity and CMV serostatus were compiled together with the repertoire data. Around 320 gigabases of sequencing data and tens of millions of unique TCR sequences were included in an early release covering over 600 HLA-typed donors. The study profiled the T cell repertoires of about 720 subjects by immunosequencing and related them to cytomegalovirus serostatus. Both class I and class II loci were covered by HLA typing, at four-digit resolution. Among roughly 400 genotyped donors of the cohort, an average of about 240,000 unique TCR beta nucleotide sequences were sequenced per donor, roughly a sixth of them non-productive. In an earlier analysis of a few hundred of the donors, high-throughput TCR beta sequencing was used to judge whether each TCR beta V gene segment behaved as functional or pseudogenic. All discovery cohort repertoires had been generated using a single sequencing platform. A later analysis re-analyzed previously published TCR beta repertoires from about 730 donors and added high-resolution HLA genotyping to study TCR occurrence patterns. Roughly 5 DR-DQ haplotypes were handled as single units for association and clustering, since linkage in the cohort was strong. Of the roughly 420 genotyped donors, 65% to 90% were placed in the genetic ancestry cluster associated with self-reported Caucasian donors. Rather than drawing on any new phenotypic data, the later analysis identified candidate immune exposures from TCR beta sequences and the way those sequences occurred across donors. The study aimed to test whether cataloging public T cell receptors could reveal signatures of past pathogen exposure. To predict cytomegalovirus infection status, the study brought together high-throughput TCR immunosequencing, statistical association of individual TCRs with disease status, and machine learning. Here is what the overall study found, with its caveats: A later analysis associated some 17,000 TCR beta sequences with specific HLA alleles at a false discovery rate of 0.05. According to a later genetic analysis, donors in an Asian-associated ancestry cluster had fewer N-insertions in productive TCRs than the roughly 670-donor mean. A further reported finding was that TCR beta sequences accurately predicted the HLA-A and HLA-B alleles for most subjects in the first cohort. In a later analysis, the rate of TCR association differed among HLA loci, with DRB1 alleles having the most associated TCRs and HLA-C alleles having the fewest. Because HLA typing was missing for some donors at each locus, association tests included only the typed subset. In a later analysis, several top co-occurrence clusters were reported to appear linked to parvovirus B19, influenza, CMV and Epstein-Barr virus. Most CMV-associated TCR beta chains appeared to be HLA-restricted in a later analysis, and the HLA associations seemed to be driven largely by CMV exposure. The authors suggested that the approach could potentially be generalized to other disease states and immunological phenotypes. Because counts were too low, roughly 16 rarely observed V segments, including chromosome 9 orphons, were excluded from the earlier analysis of a few hundred of the donors. In this cohort, only TCR beta chains were sequenced, and detectable features were limited by the absence of alpha or paired-chain data. The 87-base-pair reads could not distinguish some IMGT-functional V segments, including TRBV6-2 and TRBV6-3, so those segments were excluded. A cluster of highly shared sequence variants was judged likely to represent a technical artifact of the sequencing pipeline. A few of the identified cytomegalovirus-associated TCR beta chains were confirmed in vitro to be specific for cytomegalovirus antigens. In a later analysis, HLA-associated TCR beta chains were found to be more clonally expanded and to have lower generation probabilities than equally common non-associated chains. The classifier was reported to diagnose cytomegalovirus status with high specificity and sensitivity in both the original and validation cohorts. V-gene and J-gene trimming of TCR beta chains was associated with a missense DCLRE1C variant in a later genetic analysis, and the association was replicated in an independent cohort. The study listed approximately 150 TCR beta chains as associated with cytomegalovirus. CMV serostatus was the only immune exposure information available for the cohort. When HLA alleles, especially DR and DQ, strongly co-occurred, attributing TCR associations to individual alleles was difficult. The presence/absence analyses assumed that sequencing depth was roughly uniform across donors, and that assumption may not be true. In an earlier analysis of about 540 of the donors, most TCR beta V segments were observed in productive rearrangements about 87% or about 30% of the time, broadly matching IMGT annotations. Across donors, most TCR sequences were observed very rarely, whereas some public TCRs were present in many individuals. Correlated functional status among segregating V segments might reflect linkage disequilibrium, but an unknown experimental factor could not be ruled out.

Including cysteine and phenylalanine, the CDR3 has 12 amino acids. Only CDR3 DNA is held: 36 bases, read in frame from base 1. CDR1 and CDR2 were assigned from the germline V gene (reference sequence) as SEHNR and FQNEAQ. The cohort consisted of fewer than 700 healthy bone marrow donors. At the time of sampling, all cohort members were nominally healthy, though unrecorded immune exposures were likely present. The donor tested CMV seropositive, placing the donor among the 250 to 350 seropositive members of the cohort. Each donor provided a peripheral blood sample, and peripheral blood mononuclear cells were used for TCR beta sequencing. The Qiagen DNeasy Blood Extraction Kit was used to extract genomic DNA from the blood cell samples. Preparation of the library involved the immunoSEQ multiplex PCR assay. For the multiplex PCR, a mixture combining 60 forward primers for TCR Vbeta segments and 13 reverse primers for TCR Jbeta segments was used. A multiplex PCR assay on genomic DNA amplified the CDR3 region of rearranged TCR beta genes. On the Illumina HiSeq System, the amplified TCR beta libraries were sequenced as 87-base-pair reads. The original pipeline was this. In a later analysis, tens of millions of unique TCR beta chains were counted across the roughly 700 repertoires, and approximately 9.9 million of these chains were shared by at least two donors. A nearest-neighbor algorithm error-corrected the raw reads and collapsed the reads into unique sequences, merging closely related sequences to remove PCR and sequencing errors. Alignment of CDR3 sequences to IMGT reference sequences was used to assign V, D and J gene segments. Each retained sequence needed at least a six-nucleotide match to both a V gene segment and a J gene segment. Rearrangements were classified as productive when the CDR3 lacked stop codons and remained in frame with V and J, and all other rearrangements were classified as non-productive. CDR3 was defined according to IMGT convention as the region running from the second conserved V-encoded cysteine to the conserved J-encoded phenylalanine. Sequences without an unambiguous match to a single V gene segment were excluded from the earlier analysis of several hundred of the donors. In an earlier analysis of a few hundred of the donors, V segments were called functional above 56.7% productive rearrangements and were called segregating when the between-donor standard deviation exceeded 5%. A statistical classification framework was built to diagnose cytomegalovirus status from the catalog of TCR beta chain sequences. In a later analysis, TCR nucleotide sequences were compared against IMGT/GENE-DB human TR gene sequences so that V and J genes could be assigned. A later analysis assigned CDR3 sequences and most-parsimonious VDJ recombination scenarios with the TCRdist pipeline. In a later analysis, each TCR beta chain was defined by its CDR3 amino acid sequence together with its V-gene family, and reads without a unique V-gene family were excluded. A later analysis removed over 500 highly shared, low-generation-probability nucleotide sequences to deal with suspected cross-contamination and a sequencing artifact. In a later analysis, a clonal expansion index was calculated for each public chain from normalized within-repertoire ranks of inferred template counts. A later analysis computed generation probabilities with a VDJ recombination model fitted to out-of-frame rearrangements, and checked the results against IGoR. Hypergeometric tests were used in a later analysis to score TCR-TCR, TCR-HLA and TCR-CMV co-occurrence, with a repertoire-size bias correction applied to the TCR pairs. In a later analysis, false discovery rates were estimated by permuting HLA or CMV assignments 20 times. In a later analysis, co-occurring TCRs were grouped using DBSCAN, with TCRdist sequence similarity added in when clustering inside HLA-allele-positive subsets. Repertoires with fewer than 30,000 or more than 120,000 public chains, plus five repertoires with anomalous nucleotide sharing, were excluded from co-occurrence clustering. Sourced from immuneACCESS, this table was stored by TCRdb with only in-frame sequences that have V and J called. A share of the clones is absent; for the studies checked, an unresolved V gene accounts for under half, and the remainder has no known explanation. V and J calls and clone size are those listed in that table; D and trimming were worked out from the DNA. Across this sample there are 150,000 to 200,000 clones, with 70% to 80% seen only once. Together, the top ten hold approximately 0.39% of the sample.

The specimen was PBMCs. The sequence derives from a male donor in good health and CMV-seropositive. This receptor chain uses TRBV7-9 and TRBJ2-5, with no reliable assignment of the D segment. The end of the DNA fits TRBJ2-7 better, so the J call may be wrong. The nucleotides read TGTGCCAGCAGCTCTAGCTCCTACGAGCAGTACTTC. It specifies CASSSSSYEQYF.